This TCR beta chain comes out of a study of Graves' ophthalmopathy and Graves' hyperthyroidism. Broader study findings: Thyroid clonotypes that were expanded above 0.001 frequency mostly also appeared in blood. Using a 13-signature model, the authors split ophthalmopathy from stable hyperthyroidism, with under 90% sensitivity and 75% to 82% specificity. The model's ophthalmopathy progression predictions had roughly 69% sensitivity and 72% to 75% specificity.

Notes on this clonotype: The antigen is unknown.

Germline values: CDR1 SGHAT, CDR2 FQNNGV. The V end was cut by 0 bases, the J end by 10 bases, with 7 bases between. The CDR3 consists of 12 residues. Amplified material comprised TCR beta CDR3 regions derived from RNA transcripts. HTBI-primed first-round RT-PCR preceded second-round multiplex PCR. TCRdb itself ran the multiplex PCR reads through MiXCR, one entry per CDR3 protein. The sample has over a million distinct CDR3 sequences; about 35% are singletons. Hyperthyroidism patients were newly diagnosed, under 2 months' duration, aged 18 to 65. The chain is built from TRBV11-2 and TRBJ2-1, with TRBD2 as a possible D gene (6 bases). The sample comprised peripheral blood or thyroid tissue (not recorded which). The clonotype originates from an adult man with Graves' hyperthyroidism. CDR3 sequence (DNA): TGTGCCAGCAGCTTAGATCGGGGGGAGCAGTTCTTC. This gives the protein CASSLDRGEQFF.